These T cell receptor beta chains were read from a single sample in a study of shared clonotypes between healthy human individuals. Generated by immunoSEQ multiplex PCR, the TCRdb table keeps only in-frame clones and is missing some. The table shows about 1 million clones, with about 75% occurring only once. The sequenced sample consisted of memory CD4+ T cells sorted from blood. Every receptor here comes from a man aged 18-30 years in good health. CDR3s include the opening cysteine and the closing phenylalanine or tryptophan. D genes are given only for firm matches. Clone sizes are given selectively: once, few, many, or a class where the clone is expanded.

TRBJ2-2 TRBV6-6 . . CASSPVRGAAGELFF TGTGCCAGCAGCCCGGTGAGGGGGGCTGCCGGGGAGCTGTTTTTT
TRBJ1-4 TRBV28 . . CASSLGQINEKLFF TGTGCCAGCAGTTTGGGGCAGATTAATGAAAAACTGTTTTTT
TRBJ2-5 TRBV5-1 . . CASSYEGVPYF TGCGCCAGCAGCTACGAGGGGGTTCCGTACTTC
TRBJ2-7 TRBV6-1 . . CASRVTAYEQYF TGTGCCAGCAGGGTTACAGCCTACGAGCAGTACTTC
TRBJ2-3 TRBV11-2 TRBD1 . CASSLTGTGMSTDTQYF TGTGCCAGCAGCTTGACCGGGACAGGGATGAGCACAGATACGCAGTATTTT
TRBJ2-5 TRBV10-3 TRBD1 . CAISPRDRGQETQYF TGTGCCATCAGTCCCCGGGACAGGGGGCAAGAGACCCAGTACTTC
TRBJ2-7 TRBV15 TRBD1 . CATRGDRGRAYEQYF TGTGCCACCAGAGGGGACAGGGGCCGCGCCTACGAGCAGTACTTC
TRBJ2-3 TRBV5-1 . . CASSPRDTSYTQYF TGCGCCAGCAGCCCACGGGACACCTCCTATACGCAGTATTTT
TRBJ1-1 TRBV18 . . CASSPDRTEAFF TGTGCCAGCTCACCGGATCGAACTGAAGCTTTCTTT
TRBJ1-2 TRBV27 . . CASTPRGGPGVNYGYTF TGTGCCAGCACTCCGCGAGGGGGGCCGGGGGTTAACTATGGCTACACCTTC
TRBJ2-1 TRBV7-2 TRBD2 . CASLKLAGALNEQFF TGTGCCAGCCTAAAACTAGCGGGAGCGCTCAATGAGCAGTTCTTC
TRBJ1-6 TRBV30 . . CAGEQGGTPLHF TGTGCCGGCGAACAGGGTGGGACACCCCTCCACTTT
TRBJ2-1 TRBV7-9 TRBD2 . CASSLTSGRLFSYNEQFF TGTGCCAGCAGCTTGACTAGCGGGAGGCTCTTCTCCTACAATGAGCAGTTCTTC
TRBJ2-5 TRBV6-5 TRBD1 few CASSRSTGKETQYF TGTGCCAGCAGTAGATCGACAGGGAAGGAGACCCAGTACTTC
TRBJ2-3 TRBV7-8 . . CASSLMTTDTQYF TGTGCCAGCAGCTTAATGACTACAGATACGCAGTATTTT
TRBJ1-1 TRBV29-1 TRBD1 once CSVDRDRAMNTEAFF TGCAGCGTTGACCGGGACAGGGCTATGAACACTGAAGCTTTCTTT
TRBJ2-7 TRBV7-2 TRBD1 . CASSLASGGAYEQYF TGTGCCAGCAGCTTAGCGTCAGGGGGTGCCTACGAGCAGTACTTC
TRBJ2-3 TRBV18 TRBD1 many CATRGQGATDTQYF TGTGCCACCCGGGGACAGGGGGCGACAGATACGCAGTATTTT
TRBJ1-6 TRBV25-1 . . CATRGQLNSPLHF TGTGCCACCCGGGGACAACTCAATTCACCCCTCCACTTT
TRBJ1-5 TRBV18 . . CASSPDLLSNQPQHF TGTGCCAGCTCACCAGACCTCCTTAGCAATCAGCCCCAGCATTTT
TRBJ2-3 TRBV7-3 . . CASSLDRYTDTQYF TGTGCCAGCAGCCTAGACAGATACACAGATACGCAGTATTTT
TRBJ2-3 TRBV6-1 TRBD2 . CATSKREPGTDTQYF TGTGCCACCTCAAAGCGGGAACCCGGCACAGATACGCAGTATTTT
TRBJ2-5 TRBV5-1 TRBD1 . CASSVSRGRETQYF TGCGCCAGCAGCGTATCCAGGGGGCGGGAGACCCAGTACTTC
TRBJ2-3 TRBV14 . . CASSHSTDTQYF TGTGCCAGCAGCCACAGCACAGATACGCAGTATTTT
TRBJ2-7 TRBV7-2 TRBD1 . CASSADRALPWEQYF TGTGCCAGCAGCGCGGACAGGGCCCTACCCTGGGAGCAGTACTTC
TRBJ2-2 TRBV2 . few CASTAYTNTGELFF TGTGCCAGCACAGCCTACACGAACACCGGGGAGCTGTTTTTT
TRBJ2-3 TRBV14 . . CASSRGTLDTQYF TGTGCCAGCAGCCGGGGGACCCTGGATACGCAGTATTTT
TRBJ1-6 TRBV5-1 . . CASSLGQANSPLHF TGCGCCAGCAGCTTGGGCCAGGCCAATTCACCCCTCCACTTT
TRBJ2-1 TRBV2 . few CASSEGGSEQFF TGTGCCAGCAGTGAAGGAGGTAGCGAGCAGTTCTTC
TRBJ2-4 TRBV19 TRBD1 . CASSIGTGGFRDIQYF TGTGCCAGTAGTATAGGGACAGGGGGCTTTAGGGACATTCAGTACTTC
TRBJ2-6 TRBV28 TRBD1 few CASSSGQGRSGANVLTF TGTGCCAGCAGTTCAGGACAGGGGCGCTCTGGGGCCAACGTCCTGACTTTC
TRBJ1-3 TRBV30 . . CAWSVLSDGNTIYF TGTGCCTGGAGTGTCCTCTCCGATGGAAACACCATATATTTT
TRBJ2-7 TRBV7-6 TRBD1 . CASSIIGVGTGSSYEQYF TGTGCCAGCAGCATTATAGGGGTAGGGACAGGGTCTTCCTACGAGCAGTACTTC
TRBJ2-7 TRBV5-1 . . CASSFGGQGLYEQYF TGCGCCAGCAGCTTCGGGGGTCAGGGCCTCTACGAGCAGTACTTC
TRBJ1-4 TRBV6-5 . . CASSYSFGLTNEKLFF TGTGCCAGCAGTTACTCGTTCGGACTGACTAATGAAAAACTGTTTTTT
TRBJ2-7 TRBV28 . . CASSLGGGAGSYEQYF TGTGCCAGCAGTTTAGGGGGGGGCGCGGGTTCCTACGAGCAGTACTTC
TRBJ2-5 TRBV19 TRBD1 . CASSPRTGVGTQYF TGTGCCAGTAGTCCGCGGACAGGGGTGGGGACCCAGTACTTC
TRBJ1-4 TRBV18 . . CASSPPGGSEKLFF TGTGCCAGCTCACCGCCCGGGGGGAGTGAAAAACTGTTTTTT
TRBJ2-5 TRBV6-5 . . CASSYSGGQETQYF TGTGCCAGCAGTTACTCGGGGGGACAAGAGACCCAGTACTTC
TRBJ1-1 TRBV5-8 . few CASSLSRQLAFF TGTGCCAGCAGCTTGTCTCGACAGCTCGCTTTCTTT
TRBJ1-3 TRBV11-2 . . CASSYGASGNTIYF TGTGCCAGCAGCTATGGAGCCTCTGGAAACACCATATATTTT
TRBJ1-5 TRBV18 . . CASSPDGGGNQPQHF TGTGCCAGCTCTCCAGACGGGGGAGGCAATCAGCCCCAGCATTTT
TRBJ1-1 TRBV5-1 . . CASSLGRGGAINTEAFF TGCGCCAGCAGCTTGGGACGTGGTGGGGCGATAAACACTGAAGCTTTCTTT
TRBJ2-7 TRBV30 . . CAWSVRQGLPQYF TGTGCCTGGAGTGTAAGACAGGGACTTCCGCAGTACTTC
TRBJ1-5 TRBV6-5 . . CASSYSEDQPQHF TGTGCCAGCAGTTACTCGGAGGATCAGCCCCAGCATTTT
TRBJ2-2 TRBV18 . . CASSTDTSNTGELFF TGTGCCAGCTCGACGGACACCTCGAACACCGGGGAGCTGTTTTTT
TRBJ1-6 TRBV5-1 . . CASSLVGYGSPLHF TGCGCCAGCAGCTTGGTGGGGTATGGTTCACCCCTCCACTTT
TRBJ1-3 TRBV4-2 . once CASSQEGRSSGNTIYF TGTGCCAGCAGCCAAGAAGGCAGGTCCTCTGGAAACACCATATATTTT
TRBJ2-7 TRBV7-2 TRBD1 . CASSLAGQVPYEQYF TGTGCCAGCAGCTTAGCGGGACAGGTGCCCTACGAGCAGTACTTC
TRBJ1-2 TRBV9 . . CASSVGAGWNYGYTF TGTGCCAGCAGCGTAGGGGCAGGCTGGAACTATGGCTACACCTTC
TRBJ2-7 TRBV11-3 . . CASSSPEGYEQYF TGTGCCAGCAGCTCACCAGAAGGCTACGAGCAGTACTTC
TRBJ1-2 TRBV30 . . CAWSGNYGYTF TGTGCCTGGTCGGGCAACTATGGCTACACCTTC
TRBJ2-1 TRBV28 . few CASSLREQFF TGTGCCAGCAGTTTGAGAGAGCAGTTCTTC